These 32 T cell receptor beta chains came from one sample sequenced in a study of response to subunit inactivated influenza vaccine. Using its own MiXCR run on the RT-PCR reads, TCRdb lists one record per CDR3 protein. This table holds 650,000 to 800,000 distinct CDR3 sequences, less than 20% found once. The input for sequencing was PBMCs from blood, taken more than 4 days after vaccination. The receptors stem from a man over 45 who received an inactivated influenza vaccine.

This chain uses TRBV7-9 with TRBJ2-5, with unresolved D. Per germline, CDR1 SEHNR and CDR2 FQNEAQ (reference sequence). V lost 6 bases and J 4 bases, leaving 12 bases between the germline ends. This CDR3 comprises 13 residues. CDR3 in DNA: TGTGCCAGCAGTCATACTCTGACAGAGACCCAGTACTTC. This codes for CASSHTLTETQYF.

This clonotype has just a few counts. The chain recombines TRBV9 with TRBJ2-1, with D hard to call. The V gene's germline CDR1 is SGDLS and CDR2 YYNGEE. The CDR3 contains 11 residues. Trimming took off 3 bases at V and 6 bases at J, with 4 bases between the two ends. The CDR3 is CASSAFNEQFF. The CDR3 DNA is TGTGCCAGCAGCGCCTTCAATGAGCAGTTCTTC.

This clonotype occurred once. This chain uses TRBV12-1 with TRBJ2-3; the listed D gene, TRBD1, was not tested against the DNA. TRBV12-1 counts as a pseudogene. CDR3 length: 14 residues. The CDR3 coding sequence is TGTGCCAGCAGCTTCGGCCGGGGGCGTGATACGCAGTATTTT. Translation: CASSFGRGRDTQYF.

The J gene is TRBJ2-1, the V gene TRBV6-2 or TRBV6-3, with TRBD1 matching over 9 bases. The CDR3 loop spans 19 amino acids. Germline CDR1 and CDR2: MNHEY and SVGEGT. Trimming removed 6 bases from V and 1 base from J; junction bases left unmatched: 16. CDR3 in amino acids: CASSFPGQGTPTSYNEQFF. For the CDR3, the DNA is TGTGCCAGCAGCTTCCCGGGACAGGGAACGCCAACTTCCTACAATGAGCAGTTCTTC.

This clonotype was seen a few times. V and J are TRBV4-3 and TRBJ2-7, with D possibly TRBD1 on 5 matching bases. The V end was cut by 0 bases, the J end by 1 base, with 16 bases between. The CDR3 spans 17 residues. Germline CDR1 reads LGHNA; CDR2 reads YSLEER. CDR3 nucleotide sequence: TGCGCCAGCAGCCAAGATTCCCCGCAGGGTGCTTCCTACGAGCAGTACTTC. Translating it yields CASSQDSPQGASYEQYF.

J is TRBJ2-1 and V is TRBV7-9, with D unclear. The CDR3 is 11 residues long. V dropped 5 bases and J dropped 9 bases, with 8 bases sitting between them. Germline CDR1 SEHNR, CDR2 FQNEAQ (reference sequence). The CDR3 region has the DNA TGTGCCAGCAGCAAATTCCGTGAGCAGTTCTTC. Protein: CASSKFREQFF. The full variable domain, with the rest looked up from reference TRBV7-9 and TRBJ2-1, is DTGVSQNPRHKITKRGQNVTFRCDPISEHNRLYWYRQTLGQGPEFLTYFQNEAQLEKSRLLSDRFSAERPKGSFSTLEIQRTEQGDSAMYLCASSKFREQFFGPGTRLTVL.

In this sample, this clonotype turned up many times. The chain combines TRBV29-1 with TRBJ2-1; D unresolved. The CDR3 has 14 residues. Germline loops: CDR1 SQVTM, CDR2 ANQGSEA. V was clipped by 5 bases and J by 1 base, with 12 bases between them. CDR3 protein: CSVLRGDSYNEQFF. In DNA, the CDR3 is TGCAGCGTTTTGCGCGGCGATTCCTACAATGAGCAGTTCTTC.

The J gene is TRBJ2-2, the V gene TRBV20-1; no clear D. The CDR3 contains 16 residues. CDR1 and CDR2 (germline): DFQATT, SNEGSKA (reference sequence). V was shortened by 7 bases and J by 2 bases, with 20 bases between the two germline ends. CDR3 amino acids: CSGPSPAPINTGELFF. CDR3 in DNA: TGCAGTGGCCCCTCCCCGGCTCCCATTAACACCGGGGAGCTGTTTTTT.

V is TRBV5-4 and J is TRBJ2-2; tentative D call: TRBD2 (5 bases). The V and J ends lost 4 bases and 2 bases respectively, with 15 bases between them. Per germline, CDR1 SGHNT and CDR2 YYREEE (reference sequence). This CDR3 is built from 16 residues. CDR3 sequence reads: CASSPPEGANTGELFF. The CDR3 nucleotides are TGTGCCAGCAGCCCTCCAGAGGGAGCTAACACCGGGGAGCTGTTTTTT.

This clonotype was observed at least ten times. This chain links TRBV10-3 with TRBJ1-1; D gene ambiguous. Trimming took off 4 bases at V and 3 bases at J, with 9 bases between the two ends. The V gene's germline CDR1 is ENHRY and CDR2 SYGVKD. The CDR3 totals 13 residues. CDR3 region: CAISGQEDTEAFF. Written as DNA, the CDR3 is TGTGCCATCAGTGGGCAGGAGGACACTGAAGCTTTCTTT.

Only a few counts were recorded for this clonotype. This sequence joins TRBV5-1 and TRBJ2-7, with a weak D call TRBD1 (6 bases). Germline V gene sequence: CDR1 SGHRS, CDR2 YFSETQ. There are 14 residues in the CDR3. Trimming removed 0 bases at V and 6 bases at J, with 13 bases between. CDR3: CASSLDVQGAEQYF. CDR3 nucleotides: TGCGCCAGCAGCTTGGATGTACAGGGTGCCGAGCAGTACTTC.

This clonotype was observed many times. The gene calls are TRBV10-3 and TRBJ2-3; 7 nucleotides agree with TRBD2. Germline lookup yields CDR1 ENHRY and CDR2 SYGVKD. V shed 3 bases and J 6 bases; nucleotides not matched to a gene: 6. The CDR3 is made up of 14 amino acids. The CDR3 here is CAISEAGEGDTQYF. The CDR3 DNA reads as TGTGCCATCAGTGAAGCCGGGGAGGGTGATACGCAGTATTTT.

The chain combines TRBV5-4 with TRBJ2-1, with 8 bases fitting TRBD2. The CDR3 length is 15 residues. Germline CDR1 and CDR2: SGHNT and YYREEE (reference sequence). V dropped 5 bases and J dropped 7; count of bases not matched to a gene: 11. The CDR3, as DNA: TGTGCCAGCAGATACGCGGGGGGCTCTAATAATGAGCAGTTCTTC. Its translation: CASRYAGGSNNEQFF.

This chain uses TRBV29-1 with TRBJ2-7; D gene unclear. Trimming stripped 6 bases from V and 5 bases from J, with 14 bases between. The CDR3 runs to 12 residues. The germline gives CDR1 SQVTM, CDR2 ANQGSEA. CDR3 nucleotides: TGCAGCGTACTGCTCACCGCCCACGAGCAGTACTTC. This gives the protein CSVLLTAHEQYF.

This clonotype has just a few counts. The rearrangement joins TRBV4-3 to TRBJ2-1; no clear D gene. The CDR3 is 14 residues long. Between the trimmed V and J ends, which lost 1 base and 7 bases, there was a span of 11 bases. Germline values: CDR1 LGHNA, CDR2 YSLEER. CDR3 DNA: TGCGCCAGCAGCCAAGGACCAGCCCCGAATGAGCAGTTCTTC. Its translation: CASSQGPAPNEQFF.

The rearrangement links TRBV4-1 to TRBJ2-1; 11 nucleotides agree with TRBD2. CDR1 is MGHRA, CDR2 YSYEKL, per germline. The CDR3 has 16 residues. V gave up 2 bases and J gave up 6 bases; unmatched junction bases: 6. In DNA form, the CDR3 reads TGCGCCAGCAGCCAACGCGGGACTAGCGGTTTCAATGAGCAGTTCTTC. Protein sequence: CASSQRGTSGFNEQFF.

The chain is built from TRBV20-1 and TRBJ2-1, with 8 bases fitting TRBD2. This CDR3 has 14 residues. CDR1 DFQATT and CDR2 SNEGSKA come from the germline V gene (reference sequence). V lost 0 bases and J lost 7; bases outside the gene matches: 5. The CDR3 sequence is CSARDDQRENEQFF. CDR3 coding DNA: TGCAGTGCTAGAGATGACCAGCGGGAGAATGAGCAGTTCTTC.

CDR3 bases: TGTGCCAGCAGTATAAGGGACGGAGGCCTCTACAATGAGCAGTTCTTC. Translated: CASSIRDGGLYNEQFF. The V call is TRBV27, the J call TRBJ2-1; TRBD1 or TRBD2 may be the D gene (5 bases each). Looked up from germline, CDR1 is MNHEY and CDR2 is SMNVEV (reference sequence). The CDR3 has 16 residues. V was clipped by 5 bases and J by 3 bases, with 17 bases between them.

This clonotype was seen a few times. The V gene is TRBV20-1, the J gene TRBJ2-3; either TRBD1 or TRBD2 may fit D (5 bases each). Germline V gene lookup returns CDR1 DFQATT and CDR2 SNEGSKA (reference sequence). This CDR3 region has 17 residues. The V and J ends lost 1 base and 2 bases respectively, with 19 bases between them. CDR3 amino acids: CSARGSGIGTFTDTQYF. Here the CDR3 DNA reads TGCAGTGCTAGAGGGTCAGGAATAGGGACCTTCACAGATACGCAGTATTTT.

The J gene is TRBJ2-3, the V gene TRBV5-6; TRBD1 might be the D (5 bases). The CDR3 sequence is 14 residues long. Germline CDR1 is SGHDT and CDR2 is YYEEEE. Trimming shortened V by 2 bases and J by 7 bases, and 14 bases separated the two germline ends. CDR3 protein: CASSFGQGGHTQYF. The CDR3 coding sequence is TGTGCCAGCAGCTTCGGGCAGGGTGGCCATACGCAGTATTTT.

This clonotype was recorded at least ten times. V and J are TRBV4-1 and TRBJ2-1; TRBD1 matches 11 bases. CDR3 length: 15 amino acids. Looked up from germline, CDR1 is MGHRA and CDR2 is YSYEKL. V lost 8 bases, J lost 4 bases, and 7 bases stayed unmatched. CDR3 amino acids: CASRPGTGGYNEQFF. CDR3 DNA sequence: TGCGCCAGCCGGCCCGGGACAGGGGGTTACAATGAGCAGTTCTTC.

In regard to this clonotype: This may come from a read error, since a much larger clone is one base off. The rearrangement joins TRBV14 to TRBJ1-2, with D hard to call. There are 13 residues in the CDR3. The V gene's germline CDR1 is SGHDN and CDR2 FVKESK. V shed 0 bases and J shed 2 bases, with 4 bases lying between them. The CDR3 DNA sequence: TGTGCCAGCAGCCAAGATATCAACTATGGCTACACCTTC. Residues: CASSQDINYGYTF.

This clonotype was picked up a small number of times. J is TRBJ2-3 and V is TRBV4-3, with unresolved D. This CDR3 spans 14 amino acids. Deletions cut 1 base from V and 4 bases from J, with 9 bases between. The germline gives CDR1 LGHNA, CDR2 YSLEER. CDR3 nucleotides: TGCGCCAGCAGCCAAGGTATCATGGCAGATACGCAGTATTTT. This gives the protein CASSQGIMADTQYF.

This clonotype came up a few times. This chain uses TRBV29-1 with TRBJ1-1; D is perhaps TRBD1 (6 bases). The germline V gene has CDR1 SQVTM and CDR2 ANQGSEA. The CDR3 covers 13 residues. Between the trimmed V and J ends, which lost 1 base and 3 bases, there was a span of 9 bases. The CDR3 DNA reads TGCAGCGTTGAAGTCTACAGGGACACTGAAGCTTTCTTT. Residues: CSVEVYRDTEAFF.

This chain connects TRBV12-3 or TRBV12-4 to TRBJ2-3; TRBD2 aligns across 10 bases. This CDR3 is built from 15 residues. V shed 6 bases and J 2 bases; nucleotides not matched to a gene: 5. This chain's CDR3 is CASSRTSGYTDTQYF. The CDR3 nucleotides read TGTGCCAGCAGCCGGACTAGCGGATACACAGATACGCAGTATTTT.

The chain uses TRBV9 and TRBJ2-1, with TRBD2 matching 8 bases. Per germline, CDR1 SGDLS and CDR2 YYNGEE. The CDR3 has 14 amino acids. The V segment lost 3 bases and the J segment 9 bases; nucleotides outside the gene matches: 8. The CDR3 is CASSALAGMGEQFF. The CDR3 DNA reads TGTGCCAGCAGCGCCTTAGCGGGAATGGGTGAGCAGTTCTTC.

This clonotype was counted between two and nine times. The gene calls are TRBV7-9 and TRBJ2-1, with a tentative D call TRBD1 (5 bases). The V end lost 4 bases, the J end lost 4 bases, and 8 bases lay between the germline ends. The CDR3 loop spans 13 amino acids. Germline CDR1 SEHNR, CDR2 FQNEAQ (reference sequence). CDR3 DNA sequence: TGTGCCAGCAGCTATGGACATTACAATGAGCAGTTCTTC. Translated: CASSYGHYNEQFF.

Only a few counts were recorded for this clonotype. V usage is TRBV20-1 and J usage is TRBJ1-1; D is possibly TRBD1 (5 bases). The V gene's germline CDR1 is DFQATT and CDR2 SNEGSKA (reference sequence). V lost 0 bases to trimming and J lost 0 bases, with 11 bases between them. This CDR3 spans 15 amino acids. CDR3 region: CSARDPGRLNTEAFF. As DNA, the CDR3 is TGCAGTGCTAGAGATCCAGGGCGGCTGAACACTGAAGCTTTCTTT.

The chain couples TRBV24-1 to TRBJ2-5, with D hard to call. The CDR3 length is 14 residues. V was pared by 4 bases and J by 1 base, with 9 bases between. Germline V CDR1 and CDR2: KGHDR, SFDVKD. The CDR3 sequence is CATSDGLVQETQYF. DNA for the CDR3: TGTGCCACCAGTGACGGTTTGGTCCAAGAGACCCAGTACTTC.

In its sample, this clonotype was seen a few times. The chain employs TRBV5-5 and TRBJ1-1; 10 nucleotides align to TRBD1. The CDR3 covers 13 residues. The trim removed 0 bases at V and 10 bases at J, leaving 3 bases unmatched. In germline, CDR1 is SGHKS, CDR2 YYEKEE (reference sequence). CDR3 coding DNA: TGTGCCAGCAGCTTGGCCGGACAGGGGGGAGCTTTCTTT. Translating gives CASSLAGQGGAFF.

Only a few counts were recorded for this clonotype. This chain links TRBV6-4 with TRBJ1-1; possibly TRBD1 for D (5 bases). The CDR3 is made up of 14 amino acids. CDR1 is MRHNA and CDR2 is SNTAGT in the germline V gene. Trimming removed 5 bases from V and 3 bases from J, with 13 bases in between. Written as DNA, the CDR3 is TGTGCCAGCAGTCAGTGGGTGGGGGACACTGAAGCTTTCTTT. It yields the protein CASSQWVGDTEAFF.

This clonotype appeared a few times. The chain has TRBV10-3 and TRBJ1-3; no definite D call. The germline V gene has CDR1 ENHRY and CDR2 SYGVKD. CDR3 length: 16 residues. Trimming cost V 3 bases and J 0 bases, with 12 bases left between them. This CDR3 is CAISEGQVFSGNTIYF. DNA for the CDR3: TGTGCCATCAGTGAAGGTCAGGTTTTCTCTGGAAACACCATATATTTT.